This T cell receptor (beta chain) was retrieved from a study of blood T cell repertoires in COVID-19 (dated by TCRdb to 2018 to 2020). Regarding the complete study: The collaborator samples originated in the United States, Italy and Spain and spanned the acute and convalescent phases of COVID-19. The prospective study material was composed of cDNA or gDNA derived from T cells, B-cell-depleted T cells, or PBMCs. Deeply sampled blood TCRbeta repertoires from subjects exposed to, actively infected with, or recovered from COVID-19 were included in the dataset. A freely available public database, intended as a resource for researchers studying the immune response to SARS-CoV-2, is where the repertoires were released. The samples were drawn from the first 160 participants of the ongoing ImmuneRACE study and from under 1,500 subjects provided by 6 global collaborators. Sample metadata almost always included a de-identified subject ID, COVID-19 status, age in years and sex. Where available, HLA class I and class II types were taken from metadata supplied by the sample provider and were not determined by assay-based typing. General study outcomes and caveats: The amount of clinical and demographic metadata varied by source and participant and was provided uncurated.

Looking up the germline V gene yields CDR1 SGHVS and CDR2 FQNEAQ. The CDR3 starts with the cysteine, ends with the phenylalanine, and has 15 residues. Only CDR3 DNA is held: 45 bases, read in frame from base 1. Between the V and J ends, shortened by 1 base and 0 bases respectively, the junction contains 9 bases. TCRbeta CDR3 regions were amplified from genomic DNA using the immunoSEQ Assay, a bias-controlled multiplex PCR. Per the authors' processing: Nucleated cell counts per sample were estimated from amplification of reference gene primers within the assay. Sequence reads were collapsed and filtered to measure the absolute abundance of every unique TCRbeta CDR3 rearrangement. For each sample, productive Simpson clonality was calculated as the square root of Simpson's diversity index over productive rearrangements. This immuneACCESS table, as held by TCRdb, lists in-frame sequences with V and J called but not all clones. Of the missing ones, under half trace to an unresolved V gene in checked studies; the others have no known cause. The D gene and trimming were derived from the DNA, and the V and J assignments and clone size from that table. In all, the sample holds about 350,000 clones, and approximately 90% of those were seen once. 3.9% of the sample goes to the ten largest clones.

Worth noting for this clone: The target of this receptor is not known. Nothing much larger sits one base from this clone, and base qualities are not available.

One collaborating source in Seattle enrolled patients during active infection and followed them longitudinally through the course of disease. The collaborating institutions used their own protocols to collect whole blood in K2EDTA tubes. For TCRbeta analysis, collaborators shipped samples in one of three forms: frozen whole blood, isolated PBMCs, or DNA extracted from either of those sample types. Specimen: peripheral blood. This receptor was identified in a woman aged 60-75 years with COVID-19, enrolled during active disease. Recombination connected TRBV7-8 to TRBJ1-2; a tentative D match to TRBD1 spans 5 bases. The CDR3 reads CASSLVGAANYGYTF. The sequenced DNA: TGTGCCAGCAGCTTAGTAGGGGCTGCTAACTATGGCTACACCTTC.